The rows below give T cell receptor beta chains drawn from one sample of a study of long-term antiretroviral therapy in people with HIV. TCRdb's copy holds only in-frame clones and misses some; the assay was immunoSEQ multiplex PCR. The sample lists around 26,000 clones, about 81% occurring once. The source material was unsorted PBMCs, sampled 2.9 years after starting antiretroviral therapy. Receptors were obtained from a man aged 50 to 59 with HIV. CDR3s include the opening cysteine and the closing phenylalanine or tryptophan. Each record gives: J gene, CDR3 length, V gene, clone size, D gene, CDR3 DNA, CDR3 protein. A D gene is named only where the DNA matches it firmly. The size of a clone is reported for some rows only, either as once, few or many, or as a class for expanded clones.

J: TRBJ1-1
length: 11
V: TRBV29-1
size: -
D: -
DNA: TGCAGCGTGGACCGCTCAACTGAAGCTTTCTTT
CDR3: CSVDRSTEAFF

J: TRBJ1-2
length: 13
V: TRBV18
size: -
D: -
DNA: TGTGCCAGCTCACCGAAAGAAAACTATGGCTACACCTTC
CDR3: CASSPKENYGYTF

J: TRBJ2-3
length: 17
V: TRBV7-2
size: -
D: TRBD2
DNA: TGTGCCAGCAGCCGCCGGACTAGCGGGATTAGCACAGATACGCAGTATTTT
CDR3: CASSRRTSGISTDTQYF

J: TRBJ1-1
length: 14
V: TRBV19
size: -
D: -
DNA: TGTGCCAGTAGTATAGATCTCGGACGGAATGAAGCTTTCTTT
CDR3: CASSIDLGRNEAFF

J: TRBJ2-1
length: 15
V: TRBV27
size: -
D: -
DNA: TGTGCCAGCGTCTCACGAAGGGAGTCCTACAATGAGCAGTTCTTC
CDR3: CASVSRRESYNEQFF

J: TRBJ2-7
length: 15
V: TRBV6-5
size: -
D: TRBD1
DNA: TGTGCCAGCAGCCGCTCCGGGACAGGGGGCTACGAGCAGTACTTC
CDR3: CASSRSGTGGYEQYF

J: TRBJ1-4
length: 14
V: TRBV6-1
size: -
D: -
DNA: TGTGCGAGTAGGAGAGGGGGAGTTAATGAAAAACTGTTTTTT
CDR3: CASRRGGVNEKLFF

J: TRBJ1-2
length: 16
V: TRBV4-1
size: few
D: -
DNA: TGCGCCAGCAGCCAAGATGGGGGCAGTATATGGTACCGCTACACCTTC
CDR3: CASSQDGGSIWYRYTF

J: TRBJ1-6
length: 14
V: TRBV30
size: once
D: -
DNA: TGTGCCTGGAGCCTGAGCTCCTATAATTCACCCCTCCACTTT
CDR3: CAWSLSSYNSPLHF

J: TRBJ1-5
length: 14
V: TRBV18
size: -
D: TRBD1
DNA: TGTGCCAGCTTCCGGACAGGACACAATCAGCCCCAGCATTTT
CDR3: CASFRTGHNQPQHF

J: TRBJ2-5
length: 14
V: TRBV5-4
size: once
D: -
DNA: TGTGCCAGCAGTCGGCCGGGACTGGCCGAGACCCAGTACTTC
CDR3: CASSRPGLAETQYF

J: TRBJ1-5
length: 15
V: TRBV19
size: -
D: -
DNA: TGTGCCAGTACCCCGAGAGGCCTTAGCAATCAGCCCCAGCATTTT
CDR3: CASTPRGLSNQPQHF

J: TRBJ1-5
length: 14
V: TRBV5-6
size: -
D: -
DNA: TGTGCCAGCAGCTTAGGATATAGCAATCAGCCCCAGCATTTT
CDR3: CASSLGYSNQPQHF

J: TRBJ1-5
length: 15
V: TRBV7-2
size: -
D: -
DNA: TGTGCCAGCAGCTCCGCGGAGGGTTGGTATCAGCCCCAGCATTTT
CDR3: CASSSAEGWYQPQHF

J: TRBJ2-7
length: 14
V: TRBV5-1
size: few
D: -
DNA: TGCGCCAGCAGCTTACAGGGACCGGGTTACGAGCAGTACTTC
CDR3: CASSLQGPGYEQYF

J: TRBJ2-3
length: 11
V: TRBV6-5
size: -
D: -
DNA: TGTGCCAGCCGCTACGGTGATACGCAGTATTTT
CDR3: CASRYGDTQYF

J: TRBJ2-3
length: 16
V: TRBV7-8
size: -
D: -
DNA: TGTGCCAGCAGCTTAGGACCGGGGGCTAACACAGATACGCAGTATTTT
CDR3: CASSLGPGANTDTQYF

J: TRBJ1-1
length: 13
V: TRBV30
size: -
D: -
DNA: TGTGCCTGGAGTACAGGCGTATCCACTGAAGCTTTCTTT
CDR3: CAWSTGVSTEAFF

J: TRBJ1-2
length: 17
V: TRBV2
size: -
D: TRBD1
DNA: TGTGCCAGCAGTGAACGATTCGGACAGGGGAAAGATGAAGGCTACACCTTC
CDR3: CASSERFGQGKDEGYTF

J: TRBJ1-2
length: 13
V: TRBV2
size: few
D: -
DNA: TGTGCCAGCAGTCATGACAGAACCTATGGCTACACCTTC
CDR3: CASSHDRTYGYTF

J: TRBJ2-1
length: 14
V: TRBV7-2
size: few
D: -
DNA: TGTGCCAGCGGATTTCGGACAGATTACAATGAGCAGTTCTTC
CDR3: CASGFRTDYNEQFF

J: TRBJ2-7
length: 11
V: TRBV10-3
size: -
D: -
DNA: TGTGCCATCAGTGATGCCTACGAGCAGTACTTC
CDR3: CAISDAYEQYF

J: TRBJ1-3
length: 15
V: TRBV7-3
size: -
D: -
DNA: TGTGCCAGCAGCTTCGGACTCTCTGCTGGAAACACCATATATTTT
CDR3: CASSFGLSAGNTIYF

J: TRBJ1-2
length: 13
V: TRBV18
size: -
D: -
DNA: TGTGCCAGCTCACTGACGATTGTCGACGGCTACACCTTC
CDR3: CASSLTIVDGYTF

J: TRBJ2-2
length: 12
V: TRBV7-3
size: -
D: -
DNA: TGTGCCAGCAGCTTAGGACACGGGGAGCTGTTTTTT
CDR3: CASSLGHGELFF

J: TRBJ1-6
length: 17
V: TRBV4-1
size: -
D: -
DNA: TGCGCCAGCAGCCAGTTAATGCTGACAGGTCAGGATTCACCCCTCCACTTT
CDR3: CASSQLMLTGQDSPLHF

J: TRBJ2-1
length: 16
V: TRBV15
size: -
D: -
DNA: TGTGCCACCAGCGGGGGGGCGGGGGATTCCTACAATGAGCAGTTCTTC
CDR3: CATSGGAGDSYNEQFF

J: TRBJ2-1
length: 12
V: TRBV7-9
size: -
D: -
DNA: TGTGCCAGCAGCTTGCACAGTGATGAGCAGTTCTTC
CDR3: CASSLHSDEQFF

J: TRBJ2-1
length: 15
V: TRBV7-2
size: -
D: TRBD2
DNA: TGTGCCAGCAGCTCCCAGCGGGGGGGCTATAATGAGCAGTTCTTC
CDR3: CASSSQRGGYNEQFF

J: TRBJ1-1
length: 13
V: TRBV2
size: few
D: -
DNA: TGTGCCAGCAGTGAAGAGGCCCACACTGAAGCTTTCTTT
CDR3: CASSEEAHTEAFF

J: TRBJ2-3
length: 16
V: TRBV9
size: once
D: TRBD1
DNA: TGTGCCAGCAGCGGGAGGAAGGGGGCGAGCACAGATACGCAGTATTTT
CDR3: CASSGRKGASTDTQYF

J: TRBJ1-4
length: 14
V: TRBV5-6
size: -
D: TRBD1
DNA: TGTGCCAGCAGCTCCGGGACAGTTAATGAAAAACTGTTTTTT
CDR3: CASSSGTVNEKLFF

J: TRBJ1-1
length: 12
V: TRBV29-1
size: -
D: -
DNA: TGCAGCGTTGTTAAGGGATCGACTGAAGCTTTCTTT
CDR3: CSVVKGSTEAFF

J: TRBJ2-1
length: 12
V: TRBV19
size: -
D: -
DNA: TGTGCCAGTAGTATAGGGAAGAATGAGCAGTTCTTC
CDR3: CASSIGKNEQFF

J: TRBJ2-7
length: 14
V: TRBV2
size: -
D: TRBD2
DNA: TGTGCCAGCAGCCCGTTAGCGGGGGCGAGGGAGCAGTACTTC
CDR3: CASSPLAGAREQYF

J: TRBJ2-7
length: 15
V: TRBV6-5
size: -
D: TRBD2
DNA: TGTGCCAGCAGTTTCCGCGTCGGGGGGAGAGGCGAGCAGTACTTC
CDR3: CASSFRVGGRGEQYF

J: TRBJ1-2
length: 14
V: TRBV28
size: -
D: -
DNA: TGTGCCAGCAGTCCCCGACAAACCCTTGGGGGCTACACCTTC
CDR3: CASSPRQTLGGYTF

J: TRBJ1-4
length: 15
V: TRBV5-6
size: -
D: TRBD1
DNA: TGTGCCAGCAGCAAAACCGGGACAGGGGCTGAAAAACTGTTTTTT
CDR3: CASSKTGTGAEKLFF

J: TRBJ2-3
length: 15
V: TRBV11-1
size: once
D: -
DNA: TGTGCCAGCAGCCCTGGACTACCTAGCACAGATACGCAGTATTTT
CDR3: CASSPGLPSTDTQYF

J: TRBJ1-3
length: 15
V: TRBV7-2
size: once
D: -
DNA: TGTGCCAGCAGCTCCTCAGGGAGCTCTGGAAACACCATATATTTT
CDR3: CASSSSGSSGNTIYF

J: TRBJ1-2
length: 12
V: TRBV14
size: once
D: -
DNA: TGTGCCAGCAGCCAGAGAGGTGGGGGCTACACCTTC
CDR3: CASSQRGGGYTF

J: TRBJ2-7
length: 15
V: TRBV2
size: -
D: TRBD1
DNA: TGTGCCAGCAGGAAAGGGGGCCAAGCCACCTACGAGCAGTACTTC
CDR3: CASRKGGQATYEQYF

J: TRBJ2-2
length: 12
V: TRBV4-3
size: -
D: -
DNA: TGCGCCAGCAGCCAAGAAGGCGGGGAGCTGTTTTTT
CDR3: CASSQEGGELFF

J: TRBJ2-1
length: 15
V: TRBV11-2
size: -
D: -
DNA: TGTGCCAGCAGCTGGCTAGGGAGACGGGAAGATGAGCAGTTCTTC
CDR3: CASSWLGRREDEQFF

J: TRBJ1-1
length: 14
V: TRBV29-1
size: -
D: TRBD1
DNA: TGCAGCGTTAGCGGACAGGGAATGGGCACTGAAGCTTTCTTT
CDR3: CSVSGQGMGTEAFF

J: TRBJ2-7
length: 14
V: TRBV28
size: large
D: TRBD2
DNA: TGTGCCAGCAGCGGACTAGCGGGTTTCTACGAGCAGTACTTC
CDR3: CASSGLAGFYEQYF

J: TRBJ1-6
length: 13
V: TRBV5-4
size: -
D: -
DNA: TGTGCCAGCAGCTCCCCCCCGGGACCACCCCTCCACTTT
CDR3: CASSSPPGPPLHF

J: TRBJ1-1
length: 16
V: TRBV6-1
size: -
D: TRBD1
DNA: TGTGCCAGCAGTGAAAGGGACAGGGGGTTGAACACTGAAGCTTTCTTT
CDR3: CASSERDRGLNTEAFF